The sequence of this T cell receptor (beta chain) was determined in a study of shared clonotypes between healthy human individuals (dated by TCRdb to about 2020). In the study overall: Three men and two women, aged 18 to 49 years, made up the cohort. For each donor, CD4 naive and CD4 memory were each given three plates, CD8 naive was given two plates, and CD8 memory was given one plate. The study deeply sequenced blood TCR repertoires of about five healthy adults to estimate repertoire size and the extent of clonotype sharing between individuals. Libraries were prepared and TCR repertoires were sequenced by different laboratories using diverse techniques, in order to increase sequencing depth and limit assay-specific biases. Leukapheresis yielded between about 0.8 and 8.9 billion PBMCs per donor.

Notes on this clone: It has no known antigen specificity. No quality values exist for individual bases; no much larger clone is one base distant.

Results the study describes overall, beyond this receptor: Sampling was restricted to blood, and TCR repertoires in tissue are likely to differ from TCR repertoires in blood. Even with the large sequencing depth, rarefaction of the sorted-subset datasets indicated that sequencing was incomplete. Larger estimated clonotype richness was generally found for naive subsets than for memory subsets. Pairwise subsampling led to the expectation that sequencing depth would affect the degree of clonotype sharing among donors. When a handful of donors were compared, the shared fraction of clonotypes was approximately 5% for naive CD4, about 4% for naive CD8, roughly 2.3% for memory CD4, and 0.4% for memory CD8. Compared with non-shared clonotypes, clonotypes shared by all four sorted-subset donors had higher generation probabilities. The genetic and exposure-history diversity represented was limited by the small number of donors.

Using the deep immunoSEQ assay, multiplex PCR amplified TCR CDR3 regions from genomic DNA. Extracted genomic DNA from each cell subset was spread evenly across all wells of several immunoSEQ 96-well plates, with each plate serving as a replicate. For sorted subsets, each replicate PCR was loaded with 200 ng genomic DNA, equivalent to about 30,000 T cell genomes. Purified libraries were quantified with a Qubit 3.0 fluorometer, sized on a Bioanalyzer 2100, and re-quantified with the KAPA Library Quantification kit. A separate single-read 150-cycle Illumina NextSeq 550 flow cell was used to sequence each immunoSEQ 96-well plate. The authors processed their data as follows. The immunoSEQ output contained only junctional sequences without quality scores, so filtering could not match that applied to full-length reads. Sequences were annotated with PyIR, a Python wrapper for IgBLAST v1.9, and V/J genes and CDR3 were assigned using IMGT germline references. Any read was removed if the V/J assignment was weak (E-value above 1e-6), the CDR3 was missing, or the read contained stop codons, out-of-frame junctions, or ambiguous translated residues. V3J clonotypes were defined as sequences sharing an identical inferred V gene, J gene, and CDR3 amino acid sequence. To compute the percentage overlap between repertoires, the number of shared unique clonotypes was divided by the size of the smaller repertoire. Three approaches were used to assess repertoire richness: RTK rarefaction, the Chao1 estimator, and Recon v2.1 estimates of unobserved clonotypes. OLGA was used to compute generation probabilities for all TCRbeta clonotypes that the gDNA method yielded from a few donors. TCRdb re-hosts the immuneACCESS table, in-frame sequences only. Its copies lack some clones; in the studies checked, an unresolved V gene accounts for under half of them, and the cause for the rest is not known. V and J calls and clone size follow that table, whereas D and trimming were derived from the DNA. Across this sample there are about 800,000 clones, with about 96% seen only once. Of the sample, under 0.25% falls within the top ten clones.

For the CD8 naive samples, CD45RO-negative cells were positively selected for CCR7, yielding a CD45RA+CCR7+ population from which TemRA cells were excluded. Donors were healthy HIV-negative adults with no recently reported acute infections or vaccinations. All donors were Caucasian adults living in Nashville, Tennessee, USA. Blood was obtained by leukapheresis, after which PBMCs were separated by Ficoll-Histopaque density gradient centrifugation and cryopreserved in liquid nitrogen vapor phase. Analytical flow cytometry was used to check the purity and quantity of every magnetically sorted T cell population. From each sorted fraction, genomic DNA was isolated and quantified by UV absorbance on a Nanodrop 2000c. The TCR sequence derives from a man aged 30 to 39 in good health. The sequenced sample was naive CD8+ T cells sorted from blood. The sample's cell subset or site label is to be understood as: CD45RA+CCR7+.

The CDR3 region has the sequence CASSSTGTSGRDSSYEQYF. The DNA sequence is given as TGTGCCAGCAGCTCGACCGGGACTAGCGGGAGGGATAGCTCCTACGAGCAGTACTTC. The V gene is TRBV7-2 and the J gene is TRBJ2-7; TRBD2 matches 16 bases in the middle. V and J are trimmed by 4 bases and 0 bases, and the gene matches miss 9 bases of the junction. The CDR3 has 19 amino acids, counting the end cysteine and phenylalanine. Kept here is only the CDR3 DNA, which spans 57 bases and is read in frame from base 1. Per the germline V gene, SGHTA is the CDR1 and FQGNSA is the CDR2.